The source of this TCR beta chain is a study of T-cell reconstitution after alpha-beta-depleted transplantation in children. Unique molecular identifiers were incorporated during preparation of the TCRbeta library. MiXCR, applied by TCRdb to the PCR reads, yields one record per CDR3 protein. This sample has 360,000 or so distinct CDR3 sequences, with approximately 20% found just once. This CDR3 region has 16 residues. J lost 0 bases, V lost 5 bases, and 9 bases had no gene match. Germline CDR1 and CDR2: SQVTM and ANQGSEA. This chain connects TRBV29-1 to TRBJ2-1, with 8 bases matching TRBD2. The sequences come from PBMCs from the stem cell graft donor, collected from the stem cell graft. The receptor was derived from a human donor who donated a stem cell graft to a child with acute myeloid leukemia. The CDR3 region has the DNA TGCAGCGTTAACATTGCGGGAGGTAGCTCCTACAATGAGCAGTTCTTC. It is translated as CSVNIAGGSSYNEQFF.